This T cell receptor (beta chain) was retrieved from a study of OX40 agonist ivuxolimab in advanced cancers. Background on the study: A diagnosis of hepatocellular carcinoma, melanoma, renal cell or head and neck cancer was present in dose-escalation patients.

In regard to this clone: Antigen specificity is unknown.

Clones were read by immunoSEQ multiplex PCR, and TCRdb kept only the in-frame ones, dropping some. Here the sample spans around 12,000 clones, around 86% being singletons. Study-level results: Clonal expansion was seen in CD4+ and CD8+ blood T cells by week 6 at 0.1 to 3.0 mg/kg. Among expanded peripheral T cells, antigen specificity went undetermined. More expanded clones were seen, on average, in CD8+ T cells than in CD4+.

Germline V gene sequence: CDR1 MDHEN, CDR2 SYDVKM. V shed 3 bases and J shed 2 bases, with 17 bases lying between them. The CDR3 totals 17 residues. This chain connects TRBV28 to TRBJ1-3; D is possibly TRBD1 (5 bases). The source was CD4+ or CD8+ T cells sorted from blood, collected in a trial of the OX40 agonist ivuxolimab. The source of this sequence is an adult with an advanced solid tumor such as melanoma, head and neck, liver or kidney cancer. In DNA form, the CDR3 reads TGTGCCAGCAGTTTTTTTGAAGACAGCATCACTGGAAACACCATATATTTT. It encodes CASSFFEDSITGNTIYF.